This T cell receptor (beta chain) was profiled in a study of cytomegalovirus exposure and HLA in healthy donors. Study conclusions and caveats: Another analysis was done later, and it associated 16,951 TCR beta sequences with HLA alleles at 0.05 false discovery rate.

Use of 60 Vbeta and 13 Jbeta primers characterized the PCR. Profiling relied on immunoSEQ multiplex PCR, and the TCRdb table lists in-frame clones only, not all of them. The sample records more than 110,000 clones, 77% being singletons. This clone was counted between two and nine times. Its antigen is not known. Sample: PBMCs. This clonotype was sampled from a male donor in good health and CMV-seronegative.

For the CDR3, the DNA is TGTGCCAGCAGGGGCTCCGACAGAAACACCATATATTTT. Translating gives CASRGSDRNTIYF. The chain carries TRBV7-9 and TRBJ1-3; no firm D call. Germline-derived CDR1 and CDR2 are SEHNR and FQNEAQ (reference sequence). Trimming took off 6 bases at V and 5 bases at J, with 11 bases between the two ends. This CDR3 is 13 amino acids long.